This TCR beta chain comes out of a study of cytomegalovirus exposure and HLA in healthy donors. Points from the study as a whole: For cytomegalovirus status, the classifier reportedly gave diagnoses with high specificity and sensitivity.

V was shortened by 4 bases and J by 5 bases, with 8 bases between the two germline ends. There are 12 residues in the CDR3. The germline V gene encodes CDR1 SGHVS and CDR2 FNYEAQ. As concerns this clone: The antigen remains undetermined.

PCR employed 60 Vbeta and 13 Jbeta primers. Sequencing was performed with immunoSEQ multiplex PCR; in TCRdb, only in-frame clones are kept and a portion is missing. The sample holds around 120,000 clones, about 80% seen once. Those who donated were healthy bone marrow donors. What was sequenced was PBMCs. The receptor's source is a woman between 40 and 50 years old in good health and CMV-seronegative. The rearrangement links TRBV7-6 to TRBJ1-1, with a possible D match to TRBD1 (5 bases). In DNA form, the CDR3 reads TGTGCCAGCAGCTCCGGGGGAACTGAAGCTTTCTTT. Protein product: CASSSGGTEAFF.